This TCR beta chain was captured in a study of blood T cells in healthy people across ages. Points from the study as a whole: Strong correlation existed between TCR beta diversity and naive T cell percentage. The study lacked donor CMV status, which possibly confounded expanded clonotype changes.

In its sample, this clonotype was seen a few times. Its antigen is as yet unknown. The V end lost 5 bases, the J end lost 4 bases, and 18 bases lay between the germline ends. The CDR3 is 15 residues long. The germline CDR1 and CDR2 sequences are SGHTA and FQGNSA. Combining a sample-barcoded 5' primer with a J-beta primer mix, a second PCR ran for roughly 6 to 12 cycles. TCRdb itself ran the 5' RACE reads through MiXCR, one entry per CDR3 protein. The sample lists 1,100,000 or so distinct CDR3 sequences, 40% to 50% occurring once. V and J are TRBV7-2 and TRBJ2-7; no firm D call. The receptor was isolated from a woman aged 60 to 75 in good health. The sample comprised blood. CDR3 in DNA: TGTGCCAGCAGCCTAGGGTCCGCCATAAGGTACGAGCAGTACTTC. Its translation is CASSLGSAIRYEQYF.